The source of this T cell receptor beta chain is a study of T cell repertoires in cytomegalovirus infection (dated by TCRdb to between 2018 and 2021). At the level of the whole study: Recently identified HLA-C-restricted CMV epitopes, whose presentation resists viral immunomodulation, were targeted by peptide stimulations together with well-studied HLA-B-restricted epitopes. Donor HLA type was relevant to the analysis, because carriage of CMV infection together with the matching HLA type was indicated by public TCR beta signatures.

This specimen's treatment or condition label, per the study, means: in vitro stimulation with specific CMV peptide epitopes to enrich CMV-specific T cells. The CDR3, cysteine through phenylalanine, is 20 amino acids long. Only the CDR3 DNA stays, 60 bases, in frame from base 1. CDR1 SGHVS and CDR2 FNYEAQ are derived from the germline V gene. The germline V end is reduced by 0 bases and the J end by 0 bases; junction bases left unmatched: 11. Sequenced using an Illumina HiSeq 1500. TCRdb took the public reads, trimmed them with fastp at Q25, ran MiXCR for clone calling and kept in-frame beta chains. Identical CDR3 proteins give one entry, which carries the most common genes and DNA. Counted in this sample were 700,000 to 950,000 distinct CDR3 sequences; approximately 32% of them appeared once. Jointly, the top ten make up roughly an eighth of the sample. This clonotype was found many times. Its antigen specificity is not known. The input lacks base qualities; no much larger clone sits a single base away.

Study-level results and caveats: The ex vivo response was dominated by HLA-C-restricted CMV-specific TCR beta clonotypes, which also provided the single most frequent clonotype in two of eight donors. Cumulative frequency of public TCR beta family members discriminated carriers of CMV infection plus the relevant HLA type in this cohort and an independent approximately 400-donor cohort.

The rearranged chain carries TRBV7-6 and TRBJ2-3; 11 bases in the middle match TRBD2. The sequencing used cultured CD8+ T cells from PBMCs, collected from culture after CMV antigen stimulation. This receptor was taken from a human donor in good health (CMV status not recorded). Some clones in this sample may be carry-over from other donors' samples. The CDR3 region: CASSLAPASGGTPSTDTQYF. The DNA sequence reads TGTGCCAGCAGCTTAGCCCCCGCTAGCGGGGGGACTCCCAGCACAGATACGCAGTATTTT.